This TCR beta chain was profiled in a study of blood T cell repertoires in COVID-19. A single count supports this clone. The V and J ends lost 5 bases and 2 bases respectively, with 12 bases between them. From germline, CDR1 is SGHTA and CDR2 FQGTGA. The CDR3 is made up of 14 amino acids. The method was immunoSEQ multiplex PCR; TCRdb's version includes in-frame clones alone and lacks a portion of them. The sample lists 350,000 to 550,000 clones, approximately 90% seen once, with 0.9% to 1.2% in the top ten. The source material was PBMCs or T cells enriched from blood (not recorded which). The chain joins TRBV7-3 to TRBJ1-1, with D possibly TRBD1 on 6 matching bases. The receptor was isolated from a man aged 30 to 39 who had recovered from COVID-19. CDR3 in amino acids: CASSQGGVNTEAFF. DNA for the CDR3: TGTGCCAGCAGCCAAGGGGGGGTTAACACTGAAGCTTTCTTT.